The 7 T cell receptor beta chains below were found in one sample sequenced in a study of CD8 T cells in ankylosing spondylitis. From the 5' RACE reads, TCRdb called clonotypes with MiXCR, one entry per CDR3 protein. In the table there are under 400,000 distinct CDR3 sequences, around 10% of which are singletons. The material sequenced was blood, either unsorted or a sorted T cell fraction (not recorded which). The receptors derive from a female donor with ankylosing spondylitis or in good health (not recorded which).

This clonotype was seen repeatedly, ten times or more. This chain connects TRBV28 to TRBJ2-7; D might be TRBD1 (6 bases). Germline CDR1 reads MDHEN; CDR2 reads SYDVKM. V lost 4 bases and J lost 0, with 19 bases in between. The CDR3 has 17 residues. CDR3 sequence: CASSSLPGTLVSYEQYF. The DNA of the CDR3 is TGTGCCAGCAGTTCCCTTCCCGGGACACTAGTCTCCTACGAGCAGTACTTC.

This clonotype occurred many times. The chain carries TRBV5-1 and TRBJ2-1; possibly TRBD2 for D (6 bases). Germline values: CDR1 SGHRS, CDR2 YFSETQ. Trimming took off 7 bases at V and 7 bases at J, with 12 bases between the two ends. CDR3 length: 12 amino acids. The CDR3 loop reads CASWGVRNEQFF. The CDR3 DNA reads TGCGCCAGCTGGGGGGTTAGGAATGAGCAGTTCTTC.

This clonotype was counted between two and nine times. The CDR3 region has the DNA TGTGCCTGGAGCCCGACCTTATACAATGAGCAGTTCTTC. Protein product: CAWSPTLYNEQFF. The chain employs TRBV30 and TRBJ2-1; D gene unclear. There are 13 residues in the CDR3. Between the trimmed V and J ends, which lost 3 bases and 4 bases, there was a span of 10 bases. Per germline, CDR1 GTSNPN and CDR2 SVGIG (reference sequence).

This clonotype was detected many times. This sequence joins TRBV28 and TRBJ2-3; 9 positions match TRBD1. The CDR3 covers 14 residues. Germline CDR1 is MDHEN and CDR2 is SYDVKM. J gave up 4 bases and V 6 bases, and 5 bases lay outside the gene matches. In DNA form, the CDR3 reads TGTGCCAGCAGGGCGACAGGGGGACCAGATACGCAGTATTTT. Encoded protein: CASRATGGPDTQYF.

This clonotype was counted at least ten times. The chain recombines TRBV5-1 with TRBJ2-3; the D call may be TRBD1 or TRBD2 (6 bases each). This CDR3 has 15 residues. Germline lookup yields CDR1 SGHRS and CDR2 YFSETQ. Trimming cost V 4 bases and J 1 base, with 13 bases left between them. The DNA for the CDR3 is TGCGCCAGCAGCATGTCGAGGGGGGGCACAGATACGCAGTATTTT. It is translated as CASSMSRGGTDTQYF.

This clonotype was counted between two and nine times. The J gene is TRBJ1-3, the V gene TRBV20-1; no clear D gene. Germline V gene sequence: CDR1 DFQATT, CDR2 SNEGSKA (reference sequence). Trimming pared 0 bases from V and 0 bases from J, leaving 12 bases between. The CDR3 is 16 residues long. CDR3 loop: CSARDSWRSSGNTIYF. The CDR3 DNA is TGCAGTGCTAGAGATAGTTGGCGGAGCTCTGGAAACACCATATATTTT.

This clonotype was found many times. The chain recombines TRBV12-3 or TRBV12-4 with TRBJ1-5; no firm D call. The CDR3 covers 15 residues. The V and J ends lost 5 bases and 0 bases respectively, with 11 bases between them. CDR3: CASSPGLYSNQPQHF. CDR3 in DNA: TGTGCCAGCAGTCCCGGCCTCTATAGCAATCAGCCCCAGCATTTT.